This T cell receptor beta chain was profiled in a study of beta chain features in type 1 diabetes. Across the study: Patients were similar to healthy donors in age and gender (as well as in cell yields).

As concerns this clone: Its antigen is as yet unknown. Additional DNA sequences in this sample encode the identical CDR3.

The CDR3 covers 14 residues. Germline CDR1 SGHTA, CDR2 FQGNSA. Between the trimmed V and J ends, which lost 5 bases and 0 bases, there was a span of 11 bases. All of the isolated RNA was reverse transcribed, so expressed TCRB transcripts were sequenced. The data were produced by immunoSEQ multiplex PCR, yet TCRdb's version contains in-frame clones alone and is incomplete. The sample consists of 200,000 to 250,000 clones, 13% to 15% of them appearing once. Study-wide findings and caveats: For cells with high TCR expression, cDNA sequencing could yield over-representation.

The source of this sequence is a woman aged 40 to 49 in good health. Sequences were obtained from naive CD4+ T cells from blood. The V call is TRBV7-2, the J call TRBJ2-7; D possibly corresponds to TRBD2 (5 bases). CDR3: CASSSRTSSYEQYF. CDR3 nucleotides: TGTGCCAGCAGCAGCAGGACTTCCTCCTACGAGCAGTACTTC.